This record concerns one T cell receptor (beta chain) sequence. The cohort comprised adults aged 18 to 89 years residing in 20 to 25 US areas. Cohorts were determined from participant-reported clinical history. Either two negative PCRs, clearance, or symptom resolution qualified Cohort 3 donors as recovered. This sample is part of a study of blood T cell repertoires in COVID-19. Methods used by the authors: The authors estimated nucleated cell counts from reference gene primer amplification. The data were produced by immunoSEQ multiplex PCR, yet TCRdb's version contains in-frame clones alone and is incomplete. V, J and clone size are those of that table, while D and trimming were read from the DNA. The table lists roughly 300,000 clones, 80% to 90% of them singletons, with about 9.4% in the top ten. Trimming at V came to 4 bases and at J to 7 bases, leaving 14 bases not matched to a gene. Germline CDR1 reads SGHNT; CDR2 reads YYREEE (reference sequence). The CDR3 runs 15 residues.

V and J are TRBV5-4 and TRBJ2-7; 7 bases are shared with TRBD1. Specimen: PBMCs or T cells enriched from blood (not recorded which). The receptor's source is a woman aged 18-35 years who had recovered from COVID-19. The DNA for the CDR3 is TGTGCCAGCAGCAGACAGGGCGTAGGGGTGTGGGAGCAGTACTTC. Translated, it gives CASSRQGVGVWEQYF.